Here is one TCR beta chain with its context. Its antigen is unknown. Deletions cut 3 bases from V and 0 bases from J, with 15 bases between. From germline, CDR1 is LGHNA and CDR2 YNFKEQ. The CDR3 totals 16 residues. This sample stems from a study of identifying expanded T cells in peripheral blood. Study-wide results and caveats: Across healthy donors, higher total template counts meant significantly greater roughly 2-week count variance. Technical replicates showed about 1.2 changed clones; approximately 2 weeks around 15; four weeks 19.

Profiling relied on immunoSEQ multiplex PCR, and the TCRdb table lists in-frame clones only, not all of them. This sample has about 85,000 clones, with roughly 91% found just once. No infections or other immune events were documented during collection. J is TRBJ2-7 and V is TRBV4-2; unclear D gene. The sequenced sample consisted of blood. This receptor was identified in a person aged 18 to 70 in good health. CDR3 sequence (DNA): TGTGCCAGCAGCCATATTCCGACTGGAAGCTCCTACGAGCAGTACTTC. Translation gives CASSHIPTGSSYEQYF.